The 32 T cell receptor beta chains reported below all come from one sample, sequenced in a study of CD8 T cells in Susac syndrome. The authors reverse transcribed roughly 0.5 to 1 ug RNA with random hexamers. MiXCR, run by TCRdb on the immunoSEQ multiplex PCR reads, gives a single entry per CDR3 protein. The sample has 200,000 to 250,000 distinct CDR3 sequences, 80% to 95% seen once. Source material: CD4+ T cells from PBMCs. The receptors here all came from a human donor with multiple sclerosis.

This rearrangement joins TRBV12-3 or TRBV12-4 to TRBJ2-3; 7 bases map to TRBD2. The V and J ends lost 5 bases and 4 bases, in that order; junction bases with no gene match: 9. This CDR3 has 15 residues. CDR3 loop: CASSRTDTSADTQYF. The CDR3, as DNA: TGTGCCAGCAGTCGGACGGATACTAGCGCAGATACGCAGTATTTT.

The gene calls are TRBV9 and TRBJ2-6; D is unclear. The CDR3 spans 17 residues. The V and J ends lost 0 bases and 2 bases respectively, with 12 bases between them. Germline values: CDR1 SGDLS, CDR2 YYNGEE. As DNA, the CDR3 is TGTGCCAGCAGCGTAGGGCCCCTCACCCCTGGGGCCAACGTCCTGACTTTC. This encodes CASSVGPLTPGANVLTF.

The J gene is TRBJ1-1, the V gene TRBV29-1; TRBD1 is a possible D gene (6 bases). V dropped 7 bases and J dropped 11 bases, with 17 bases sitting between them. The CDR3 consists of 11 residues. From germline, CDR1 is SQVTM and CDR2 ANQGSEA. CDR3 sequence: CSARGAGLAFF. The CDR3 bases are TGCAGCGCCCGGGGGGCAGGATTGGCTTTCTTT.

This chain joins TRBV14 and TRBJ2-5; D call uncertain. The CDR3 consists of 15 residues. The V gene lost 0 bases and the J gene lost 5 bases, with 13 bases spanning the gap. CDR1 SGHDN and CDR2 FVKESK come from the germline V gene. CDR3 sequence reads: CASSQDVWVGETQYF. In DNA, the CDR3 is TGTGCCAGCAGCCAAGATGTTTGGGTTGGGGAGACCCAGTACTTC.

The rearrangement uses TRBV7-9 and TRBJ1-5, with D perhaps matching TRBD1 (5 bases). CDR3 length: 15 residues. Trimming shortened V by 5 bases and J by 2 bases, and 13 bases separated the two germline ends. Germline lookup yields CDR1 SEHNR and CDR2 FQNEAQ (reference sequence). The CDR3 sequence is CASSAARVGNQPQHF. The CDR3 bases are TGTGCCAGCAGCGCCGCCAGGGTTGGCAATCAGCCCCAGCATTTT.

DNA for the CDR3: TGTGCCAGCAGCGAGGGGCGGGAGGCGACCCAGTACTTC. Its translation is CASSEGREATQYF. This chain links TRBV11-2 with TRBJ2-5; 8 bases fit TRBD2. The germline CDR1 and CDR2 sequences are SGHAT and FQNNGV. Losses at the gene ends were 5 bases for V and 7 bases for J; bases not matched to a gene: 6. The CDR3 has 13 amino acids.

This clonotype came up once. The chain employs TRBV12-3 or TRBV12-4 and TRBJ1-5, with D perhaps TRBD1 (5 bases). V was shortened by 5 bases and J by 7 bases, with 15 bases between the two germline ends. There are 14 residues in the CDR3. The CDR3 DNA reads TGTGCCAGCAGTCGGGACTTCCCCAGCCAGCCCCAGCATTTT. Encoded protein: CASSRDFPSQPQHF.

V usage is TRBV15 and J usage is TRBJ2-4; no definite D call. Trimming stripped 6 bases from V and 11 bases from J, with 11 bases between. This CDR3 comprises 11 residues. Germline CDR1 is LNHNV and CDR2 is YYDKDF (reference sequence). CDR3: CATSVGPLQYF. Written as DNA, the CDR3 is TGTGCCACCAGTGTAGGGCCTCTTCAGTACTTC.

This chain connects TRBV6-4 to TRBJ2-2; D unclear. The CDR3 runs to 14 residues. The germline V and J ends were trimmed by 6 bases and 3 bases, with 11 bases remaining between them. The germline CDR1 and CDR2 sequences are MRHNA and SNTAGT. The chain's CDR3 is CASRVGWDTGELFF. For the CDR3, the DNA is TGTGCCAGCAGAGTGGGTTGGGACACCGGGGAGCTGTTTTTT.

The chain links TRBV4-1 to TRBJ2-3; D is unresolved. With 3 bases removed from V and 0 bases from J, the gap between germline ends came to 16 bases. The length of the CDR3 is 17 residues. Per the germline V gene, CDR1 is MGHRA and CDR2 is YSYEKL. CDR3 amino acids: CASSQTLSQTSTDTQYF. Here the CDR3 DNA reads TGCGCCAGCAGCCAGACCTTATCACAGACTAGCACAGATACGCAGTATTTT.

V is TRBV9 and J is TRBJ1-3; D is perhaps TRBD1 (5 bases). The CDR3 runs 13 residues. Trimming pared 5 bases from V and 6 bases from J, leaving 12 bases between. CDR1 is SGDLS and CDR2 is YYNGEE in the germline V gene. In nucleotides, the CDR3 is TGTGCCAGCAGAGGTTTACAGGAAAACACCATATATTTT. It codes for CASRGLQENTIYF.

V usage is TRBV3-1 and J usage is TRBJ1-3; TRBD1 might be the D (6 bases). The V gene lost 0 bases and the J gene lost 7 bases, with 16 bases spanning the gap. Germline V gene lookup returns CDR1 LGHDT and CDR2 YNNKEL (reference sequence). The CDR3 consists of 16 residues. The CDR3: CASSQDKGGAANTIYF. CDR3 nucleotide sequence: TGTGCCAGCAGCCAAGATAAGGGGGGCGCGGCGAACACCATATATTTT. Full variable domain (remainder filled in from reference TRBV3-1 and TRBJ1-3): DTAVSQTPKYLVTQMGNDKSIKCEQNLGHDTMYWYKQDSKKFLKIMFSYNNKELIINETVPNRFSPKSPDKAHLNLHINSLELGDSAVYFCASSQDKGGAANTIYFGEGSWLTVV.

In nucleotides, the CDR3 is TGTGCCTGGAGTGTTGCCAGCTACGAGCAGTACTTC. This sequence encodes CAWSVASYEQYF. This chain connects TRBV30 to TRBJ2-7; D call uncertain. Germline CDR1 is GTSNPN and CDR2 is SVGIG (reference sequence). The length of the CDR3 is 12 residues. Trimming took off 0 bases at V and 3 bases at J, with 6 bases between the two ends.

V is TRBV14 and J is TRBJ2-3; 15 bases match TRBD2. The CDR3 sequence is 15 residues long. CDR1 and CDR2 from the germline V gene are SGHDN and FVKESK. V dropped 5 bases and J dropped 4; count of bases not matched to a gene: 1. As DNA, the CDR3 is TGTGCCAGCAGCGGACTAGCGGGGGGGGCAGATACGCAGTATTTT. Protein sequence: CASSGLAGGADTQYF.

The chain uses TRBV7-2 and TRBJ1-2, with TRBD1 matching over 11 bases. J was trimmed by 6 bases and V by 5 bases; bases with no gene match: 8. This CDR3 region has 15 residues. Germline V gene sequence: CDR1 SGHTA, CDR2 FQGNSA. CDR3 DNA sequence: TGTGCCAGCAGCCTAGGGGACAGGGGGTTTGATGGCTACACCTTC. Its protein is CASSLGDRGFDGYTF.

The V and J genes are TRBV12-3 or TRBV12-4 and TRBJ2-7; D ambiguous. This CDR3 comprises 15 residues. V lost 1 base and J lost 2, with 12 bases in between. The CDR3 nucleotides read TGTGCCAGCAGTTTAGGAGGAAGCCTACCCTACGAGCAGTACTTC. Translation: CASSLGGSLPYEQYF.

CDR3 residues: CASSSNMGLPLETQYF. CDR3 nucleotide sequence: TGCGCCAGCAGCTCGAATATGGGACTCCCGTTGGAGACCCAGTACTTC. This rearrangement joins TRBV10-2 to TRBJ2-5; D may be TRBD2 (6 bases). In germline, CDR1 is WSHSY, CDR2 SAAADI. V lost 6 bases to trimming and J lost 5 bases, with 22 bases between them. The CDR3 contains 16 residues.

The V call is TRBV2, the J call TRBJ1-5; D is undetermined. Trimming left V 1 base short and J 0 bases short, with 7 bases between. Germline V gene lookup returns CDR1 SNHLY and CDR2 FYNNEI. The CDR3 extends over 15 amino acids. For the CDR3, the DNA is TGTGCCAGCAGTGAAGATGTGAATAGCAATCAGCCCCAGCATTTT. This translates into CASSEDVNSNQPQHF.

The chain has TRBV5-4 and TRBJ1-1; 9 positions agree with TRBD1. The CDR3 contains 15 residues. The germline gives CDR1 SGHNT, CDR2 YYREEE (reference sequence). Unmatched junction bases numbered 8, after V lost 3 bases and J lost 5 bases. The CDR3 coding sequence is TGTGCCAGCAGCTCGACCGGGACAGGGCGGACTGAAGCTTTCTTT. It specifies CASSSTGTGRTEAFF.

The J gene is TRBJ1-4, the V gene TRBV12-3 or TRBV12-4; TRBD1 agrees at 7 bases. This CDR3 has 11 residues. The ends lost 5 bases at V and 15 bases at J; junction bases unmatched: 6. The CDR3 coding sequence is TGTGCCAGCAGTGGGGACAGAGCGTTGTTTTTT. Translation gives CASSGDRALFF.

The chain uses TRBV29-1 and TRBJ2-2; D call uncertain. Germline V gives CDR1 SQVTM, CDR2 ANQGSEA. This CDR3 spans 13 amino acids. The V end lost 5 bases, the J end lost 1 base, and 8 bases lay between the germline ends. The CDR3 DNA sequence: TGCAGCGTTAAAAAGATGAACACCGGGGAGCTGTTTTTT. Protein product: CSVKKMNTGELFF.

J is TRBJ1-5 and V is TRBV6-1; a possible D gene is TRBD1 (5 bases). Germline CDR1 MNHNS, CDR2 SASEGT. The CDR3 is made up of 13 amino acids. Trimming shortened V by 6 bases and J by 4 bases, and 10 bases separated the two germline ends. CDR3 nucleotides: TGTGCCAGCAGCTCCCGACAGAATCAGCCCCAGCATTTT. As protein: CASSSRQNQPQHF.

CDR3 in DNA: TGCAGCGCGGGGGGCTATTCCTACGAGCAGTACTTC. It translates to CSAGGYSYEQYF. The rearrangement links TRBV29-1 to TRBJ2-7, with TRBD2 as a possible D gene (7 bases). V was pared by 7 bases and J by 1 base, with 11 bases between. This CDR3 comprises 12 residues. In germline, CDR1 is SQVTM, CDR2 ANQGSEA.

The chain is built from TRBV5-4 and TRBJ2-3; D not certain. CDR3 length: 16 amino acids. Trimming removed 4 bases at V and 0 bases at J, with 15 bases between. CDR1 is SGHNT, CDR2 YYREEE, per germline (reference sequence). The CDR3 DNA sequence: TGTGCCAGCAGCCAAACCAGATCCTTTAGCACAGATACGCAGTATTTT. The encoded protein is CASSQTRSFSTDTQYF.

The chain recombines TRBV5-1 with TRBJ2-5; TRBD2 is a possible D gene (6 bases). The CDR3 length is 12 residues. Germline-derived CDR1 and CDR2 are SGHRS and YFSETQ. The V gene lost 8 bases and the J gene lost 5 bases, with 13 bases spanning the gap. The CDR3 sequence: CASSGGAETQYF. The CDR3 DNA follows: TGCGCCAGTTCCGGGGGAGCCGAGACCCAGTACTTC.

The rearrangement uses TRBV6-5 and TRBJ1-1; perhaps TRBD1 as D (6 bases). This CDR3 is 13 amino acids long. Between the trimmed V and J ends, which lost 11 bases and 6 bases, there was a span of 19 bases. Germline lookup yields CDR1 MNHEY and CDR2 SVGAGI. As DNA, the CDR3 is TGTGCCGCGGGCGCAGGGGTCATGTCTGAAGCTTTCTTT. Amino acids: CAAGAGVMSEAFF.

The chain uses TRBV18 and TRBJ1-4, with TRBD1 matching 11 bases. The length of the CDR3 is 16 residues. Germline loops: CDR1 KGHSH, CDR2 LQKENI. After removal of 4 bases from V and 7 bases from J, the junction contained 8 bases not matched to a gene. CDR3 sequence reads: CASSQEDRGHGEKLFF. In DNA form, the CDR3 reads TGTGCCAGCTCACAAGAGGACAGGGGGCATGGTGAAAAACTGTTTTTT.

This clonotype was counted only a few times. V and J are TRBV12-3 or TRBV12-4 and TRBJ2-7; D is uncertain. Deletions cut 2 bases from V and 2 bases from J, with 1 base between. This CDR3 is built from 11 residues. The CDR3 bases are TGTGCCAGCAGTTTAACCTACGAGCAGTACTTC. Its protein is CASSLTYEQYF.

This clonotype was recorded a few times. The chain joins TRBV18 to TRBJ2-7; 7 positions agree with TRBD1. This CDR3 has 15 residues. The V gene's germline CDR1 is KGHSH and CDR2 LQKENI. V lost 3 bases to trimming and J lost 1 base; unmatched junction nucleotides: 6. CDR3 sequence reads: CASSPRQGTSYEQYF. The DNA of the CDR3 is TGTGCCAGCTCACCTCGACAGGGTACGTCCTACGAGCAGTACTTC.

The chain carries TRBV24-1 and TRBJ2-2, with 16 nucleotides matching TRBD2. CDR1 is KGHDR and CDR2 is SFDVKD in the germline V gene. The V gene end was trimmed by 3 bases and the J gene end by 5 bases; junction bases not matched to a gene: 20. The CDR3 sequence is 23 residues long. Here the CDR3 DNA reads TGTGCCACCAGTGATGCCCGGCACCCCGGGACTAGCGGGAGGGCGCGAGGGACCGGGGAGCTGTTTTTT. Protein product: CATSDARHPGTSGRARGTGELFF.

V usage is TRBV3-1 and J usage is TRBJ2-3; D remains ambiguous. Looked up from germline, CDR1 is LGHDT and CDR2 is YNNKEL (reference sequence). The CDR3 sequence is 15 residues long. V shed 0 bases and J shed 2 bases, with 9 bases lying between them. The CDR3, as DNA: TGTGCCAGCAGCCAAGACCCATCTCCCACAGATACGCAGTATTTT. Translating it yields CASSQDPSPTDTQYF.

V gene TRBV15 combines with J gene TRBJ2-6; no clear D gene. Trimming pared 0 bases from V and 4 bases from J, leaving 16 bases between. The CDR3 length is 18 residues. Germline CDR1 LNHNV, CDR2 YYDKDF (reference sequence). The CDR3 sequence is CATSRERAVLWGANVLTF. CDR3 DNA sequence: TGTGCCACCAGCAGAGAAAGGGCGGTGCTCTGGGGGGCCAACGTCCTGACTTTC. Based on the CDR3 plus reference TRBV15 and TRBJ2-6, the full variable domain is DAMVIQNPRYQVTQFGKPVTLSCSQTLNHNVMYWYQQKSSQAPKLLFHYYDKDFNNEADTPDNFQSRRPNTSFCFLDIRSPGLGDTAMYLCATSRERAVLWGANVLTFGAGSRLTVL.